A single T cell receptor (beta chain) is shown here with its context. This sample is part of a study of CD4 and CD8 cells across lung adenocarcinoma regions. Each CDR3 protein gets one entry after TCRdb re-called the PCR reads with MiXCR. Counted here are more than 11,000 distinct CDR3 sequences, 35% to 55% occurring once; the ten biggest clones make up around a sixth. Donors had localized lung adenocarcinoma, a non-small cell lung cancer. V gave up 1 base and J gave up 4 bases, with 17 bases separating them. Germline CDR1 and CDR2: MNHNS and SASEGT. This CDR3 has 17 amino acids. The sample consisted of CD4+ T cells from the center of a lung tumor. The sequence came from a male donor with lung adenocarcinoma. The CD4 and CD8 labels of this study may be unreliable. V gene TRBV6-1 combines with J gene TRBJ1-5; D is perhaps TRBD1 (5 bases). The CDR3 DNA is TGTGCCAGCAGTGAAGTTCGGGGGATCGGGGGTAATCAGCCCCAGCATTTT. It specifies CASSEVRGIGGNQPQHF.